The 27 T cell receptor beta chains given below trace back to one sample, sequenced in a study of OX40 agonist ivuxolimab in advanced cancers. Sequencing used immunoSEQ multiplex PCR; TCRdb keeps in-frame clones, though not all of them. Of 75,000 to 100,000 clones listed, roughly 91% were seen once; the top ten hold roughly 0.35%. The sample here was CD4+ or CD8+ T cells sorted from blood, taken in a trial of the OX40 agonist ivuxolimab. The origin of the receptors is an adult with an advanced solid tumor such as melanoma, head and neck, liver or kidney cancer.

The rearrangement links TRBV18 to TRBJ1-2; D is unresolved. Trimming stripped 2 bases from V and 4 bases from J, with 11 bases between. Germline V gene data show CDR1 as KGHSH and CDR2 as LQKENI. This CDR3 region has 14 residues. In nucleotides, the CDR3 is TGTGCCAGCTCACCAGTTGAGGGAGGCTATGGCTACACCTTC. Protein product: CASSPVEGGYGYTF.

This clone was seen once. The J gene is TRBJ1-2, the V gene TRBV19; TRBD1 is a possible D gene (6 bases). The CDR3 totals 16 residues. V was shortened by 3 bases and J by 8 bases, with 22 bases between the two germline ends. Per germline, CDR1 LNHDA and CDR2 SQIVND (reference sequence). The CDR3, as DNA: TGTGCCAGTAGTATCACCGGCGGCCGGGGGCTTCGAGGCTACACCTTC. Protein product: CASSITGGRGLRGYTF.

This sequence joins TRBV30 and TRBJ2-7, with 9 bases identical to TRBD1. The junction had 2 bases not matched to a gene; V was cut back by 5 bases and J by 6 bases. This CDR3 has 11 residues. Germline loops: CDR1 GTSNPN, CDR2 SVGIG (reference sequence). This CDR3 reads CAWGQGSEQYF. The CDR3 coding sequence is TGTGCCTGGGGACAGGGGTCCGAGCAGTACTTC.

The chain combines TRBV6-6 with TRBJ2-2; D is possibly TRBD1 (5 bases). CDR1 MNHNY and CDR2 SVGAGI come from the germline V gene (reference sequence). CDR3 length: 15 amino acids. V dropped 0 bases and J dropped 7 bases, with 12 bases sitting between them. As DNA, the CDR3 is TGTGCCAGCAGTTACTCGGTCCAGGGCCACGGGGAGCTGTTTTTT. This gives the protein CASSYSVQGHGELFF.

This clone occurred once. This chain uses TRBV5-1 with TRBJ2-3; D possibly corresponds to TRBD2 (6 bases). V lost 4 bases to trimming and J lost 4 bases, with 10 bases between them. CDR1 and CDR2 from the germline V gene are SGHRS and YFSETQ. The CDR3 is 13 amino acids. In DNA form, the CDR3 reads TGCGCCAGCAGCGTTCTAGCGTCAGATACGCAGTATTTT. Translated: CASSVLASDTQYF.

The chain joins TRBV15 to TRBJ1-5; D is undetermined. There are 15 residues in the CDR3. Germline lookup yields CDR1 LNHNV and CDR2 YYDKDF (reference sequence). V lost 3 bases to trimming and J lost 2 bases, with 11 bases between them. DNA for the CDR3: TGTGCCACCAGCAGCCCCACAACGGGCAATCAGCCCCAGCATTTT. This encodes CATSSPTTGNQPQHF. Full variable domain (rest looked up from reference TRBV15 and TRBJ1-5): DAMVIQNPRYQVTQFGKPVTLSCSQTLNHNVMYWYQQKSSQAPKLLFHYYDKDFNNEADTPDNFQSRRPNTSFCFLDIRSPGLGDTAMYLCATSSPTTGNQPQHFGDGTRLSIL.

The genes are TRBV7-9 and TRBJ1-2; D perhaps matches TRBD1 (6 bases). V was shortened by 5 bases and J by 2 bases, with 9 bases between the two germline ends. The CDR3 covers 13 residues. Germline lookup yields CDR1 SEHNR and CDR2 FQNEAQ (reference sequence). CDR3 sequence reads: CASSRGANYGYTF. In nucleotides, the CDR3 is TGTGCCAGCAGCCGGGGGGCCAACTATGGCTACACCTTC.

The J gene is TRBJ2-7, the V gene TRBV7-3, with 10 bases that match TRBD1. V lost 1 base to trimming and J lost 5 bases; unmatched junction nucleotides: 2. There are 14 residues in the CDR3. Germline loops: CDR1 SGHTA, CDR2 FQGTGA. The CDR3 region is CASSLMTGGHEQYF. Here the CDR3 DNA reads TGTGCCAGCAGCTTAATGACAGGGGGCCACGAGCAGTACTTC.

CDR3 protein: CASSYTQPQGSNEQFF. The CDR3 region has the DNA TGTGCCAGCAGTTATACGCAACCCCAGGGGAGCAATGAGCAGTTCTTC. The genes are TRBV6-5 and TRBJ2-1; D is perhaps TRBD1 (6 bases). The CDR3 spans 16 residues. Germline V gene lookup returns CDR1 MNHEY and CDR2 SVGAGI. Trimming shortened V by 3 bases and J by 6 bases, and 18 bases separated the two germline ends.

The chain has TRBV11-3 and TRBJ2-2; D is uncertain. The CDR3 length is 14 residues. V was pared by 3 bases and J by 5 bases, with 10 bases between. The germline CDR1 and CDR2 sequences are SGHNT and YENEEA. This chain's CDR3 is CASSFEHRTGELFF. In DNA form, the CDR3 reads TGTGCCAGCAGCTTCGAGCATCGGACCGGGGAGCTGTTTTTT.

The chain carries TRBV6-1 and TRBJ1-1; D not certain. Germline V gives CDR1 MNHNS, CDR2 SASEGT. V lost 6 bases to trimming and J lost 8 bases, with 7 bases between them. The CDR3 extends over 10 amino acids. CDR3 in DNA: TGTGCCAGCAGAGAATCGGAAGCTTTCTTT. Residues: CASRESEAFF.

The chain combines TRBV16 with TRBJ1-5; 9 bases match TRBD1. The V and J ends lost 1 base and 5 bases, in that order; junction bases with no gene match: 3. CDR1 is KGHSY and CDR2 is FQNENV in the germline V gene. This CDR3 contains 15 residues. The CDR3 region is CASSQWTGVDQPQHF. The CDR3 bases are TGTGCCAGCAGCCAATGGACAGGGGTTGATCAGCCCCAGCATTTT.

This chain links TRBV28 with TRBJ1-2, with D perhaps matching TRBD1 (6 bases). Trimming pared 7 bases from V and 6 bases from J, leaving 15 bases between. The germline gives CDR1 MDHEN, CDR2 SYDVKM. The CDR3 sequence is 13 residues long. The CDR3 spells CASTKWGPHGYTF. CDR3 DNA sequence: TGTGCCAGCACAAAATGGGGGCCGCATGGCTACACCTTC.

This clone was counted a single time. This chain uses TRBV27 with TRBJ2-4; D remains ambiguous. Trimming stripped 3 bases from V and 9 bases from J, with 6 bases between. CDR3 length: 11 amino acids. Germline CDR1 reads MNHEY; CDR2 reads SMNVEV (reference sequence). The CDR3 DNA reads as TGTGCCAGCAGTTTCCGGAGCATTCAGTACTTC. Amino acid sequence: CASSFRSIQYF.

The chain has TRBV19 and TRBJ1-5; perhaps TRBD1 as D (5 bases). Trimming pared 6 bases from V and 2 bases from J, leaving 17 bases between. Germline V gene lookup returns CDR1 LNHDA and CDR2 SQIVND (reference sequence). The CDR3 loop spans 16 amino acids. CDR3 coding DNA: TGTGCCAGTAGCCCGTGGGGGAAGGACGGCAATCAGCCCCAGCATTTT. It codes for CASSPWGKDGNQPQHF. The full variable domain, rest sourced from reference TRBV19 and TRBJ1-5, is DGGITQSPKYLFRKEGQNVTLSCEQNLNHDAMYWYRQDPGQGLRLIYYSQIVNDFQKGDIAEGYSVSREKKESFPLTVTSAQKNPTAFYLCASSPWGKDGNQPQHFGDGTRLSIL.

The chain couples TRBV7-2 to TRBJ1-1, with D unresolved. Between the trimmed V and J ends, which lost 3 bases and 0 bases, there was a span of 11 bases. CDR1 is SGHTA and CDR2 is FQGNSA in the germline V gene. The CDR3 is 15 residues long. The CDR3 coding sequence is TGTGCCAGCAGCTTCTACCGACCCATGAACACTGAAGCTTTCTTT. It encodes CASSFYRPMNTEAFF. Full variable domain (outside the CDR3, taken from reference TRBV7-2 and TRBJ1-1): GAGVSQSPSNKVTEKGKDVELRCDPISGHTALYWYRQSLGQGLEFLIYFQGNSAPDKSGLPSDRFSAERTGGSVSTLTIQRTQQEDSAVYLCASSFYRPMNTEAFFGQGTRLTVV.

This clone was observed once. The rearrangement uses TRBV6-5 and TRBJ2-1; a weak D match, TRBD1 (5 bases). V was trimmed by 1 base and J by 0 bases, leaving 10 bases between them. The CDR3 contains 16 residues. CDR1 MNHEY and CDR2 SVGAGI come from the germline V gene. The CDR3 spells CASSYLGAGSYNEQFF. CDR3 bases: TGTGCCAGCAGTTACTTAGGGGCCGGCTCCTACAATGAGCAGTTCTTC.

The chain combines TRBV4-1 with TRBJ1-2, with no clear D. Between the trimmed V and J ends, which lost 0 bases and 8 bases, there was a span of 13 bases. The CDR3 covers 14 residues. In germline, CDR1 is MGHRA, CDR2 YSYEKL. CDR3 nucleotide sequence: TGCGCCAGCAGCCAAGAGAACCGGAGGCGAGGCTACACCTTC. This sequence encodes CASSQENRRRGYTF.

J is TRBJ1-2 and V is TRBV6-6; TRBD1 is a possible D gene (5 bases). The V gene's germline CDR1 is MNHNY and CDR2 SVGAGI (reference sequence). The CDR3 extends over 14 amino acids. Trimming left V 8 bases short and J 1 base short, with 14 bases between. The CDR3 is CASRHPTDNYGYTF. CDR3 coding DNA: TGTGCCAGCCGACACCCGACAGATAACTATGGCTACACCTTC.

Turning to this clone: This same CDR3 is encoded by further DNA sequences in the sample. The CDR3 DNA reads TGTGCCAGCAGTTCGGGGCAGGGGGGGGGAAGGTCTGAAGCTTTCTTT. Translation: CASSSGQGGGRSEAFF. The chain links TRBV27 to TRBJ1-1, with TRBD1 matching over 7 bases. The CDR3 is 16 residues long. Germline V lookup: CDR1 MNHEY, CDR2 SMNVEV (reference sequence). J lost 6 bases, V lost 4 bases, and 14 bases had no gene match.

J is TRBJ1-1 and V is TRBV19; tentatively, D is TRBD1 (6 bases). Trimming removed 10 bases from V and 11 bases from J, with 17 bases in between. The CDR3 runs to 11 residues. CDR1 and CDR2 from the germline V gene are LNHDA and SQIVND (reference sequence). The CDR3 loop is CATGTPRGAFF. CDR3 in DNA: TGTGCCACTGGGACACCCCGGGGGGCTTTCTTT.

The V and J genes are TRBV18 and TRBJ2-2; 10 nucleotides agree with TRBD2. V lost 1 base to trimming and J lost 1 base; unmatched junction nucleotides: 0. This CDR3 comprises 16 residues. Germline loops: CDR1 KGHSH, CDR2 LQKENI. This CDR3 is CASSPRLAGNTGELFF. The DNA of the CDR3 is TGTGCCAGCTCACCACGACTAGCGGGGAACACCGGGGAGCTGTTTTTT.

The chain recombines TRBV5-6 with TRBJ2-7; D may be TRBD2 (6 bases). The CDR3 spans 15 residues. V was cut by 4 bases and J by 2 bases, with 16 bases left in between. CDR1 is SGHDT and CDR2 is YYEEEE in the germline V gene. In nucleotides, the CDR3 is TGTGCCAGCAGCCCACGTGGTAGCGGTACCTACGAGCAGTACTTC. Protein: CASSPRGSGTYEQYF.

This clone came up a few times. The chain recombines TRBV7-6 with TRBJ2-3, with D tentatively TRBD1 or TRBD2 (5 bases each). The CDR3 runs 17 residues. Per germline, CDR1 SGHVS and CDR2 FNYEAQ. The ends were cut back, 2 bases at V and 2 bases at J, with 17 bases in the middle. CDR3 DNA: TGTGCCAGCAGCTTATACGTACAAGGGGAGTCCACAGATACGCAGTATTTT. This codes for CASSLYVQGESTDTQYF.

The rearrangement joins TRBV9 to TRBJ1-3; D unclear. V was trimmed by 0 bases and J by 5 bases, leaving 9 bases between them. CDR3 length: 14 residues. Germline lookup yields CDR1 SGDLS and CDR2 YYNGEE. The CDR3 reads CASSVEGKRNTIYF. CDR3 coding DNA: TGTGCCAGCAGCGTAGAAGGGAAGAGAAACACCATATATTTT.

CDR3 sequence reads: CASIPYSGANVLTF. As DNA, the CDR3 is TGTGCCAGCATCCCGTACTCTGGGGCCAACGTCCTGACTTTC. The chain joins TRBV6-1 to TRBJ2-6; no definite D call. The CDR3 is made up of 14 amino acids. The germline V gene encodes CDR1 MNHNS and CDR2 SASEGT. V lost 7 bases and J 0 bases, leaving 7 bases between the germline ends.

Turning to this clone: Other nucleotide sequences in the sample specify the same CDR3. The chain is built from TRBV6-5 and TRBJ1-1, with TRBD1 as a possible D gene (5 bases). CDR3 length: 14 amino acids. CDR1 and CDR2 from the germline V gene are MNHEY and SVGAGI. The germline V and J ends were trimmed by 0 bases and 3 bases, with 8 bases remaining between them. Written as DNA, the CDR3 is TGTGCCAGCAGTTACTCGAGAGGGGACACTGAAGCTTTCTTT. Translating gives CASSYSRGDTEAFF.